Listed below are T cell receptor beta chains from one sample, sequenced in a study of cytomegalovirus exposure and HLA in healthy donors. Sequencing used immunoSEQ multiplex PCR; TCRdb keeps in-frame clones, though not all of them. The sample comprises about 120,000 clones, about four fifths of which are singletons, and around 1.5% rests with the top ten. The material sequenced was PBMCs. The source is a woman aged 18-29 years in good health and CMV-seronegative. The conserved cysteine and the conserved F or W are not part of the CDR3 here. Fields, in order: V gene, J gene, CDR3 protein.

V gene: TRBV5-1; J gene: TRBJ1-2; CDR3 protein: ASSLAGGEYGYT
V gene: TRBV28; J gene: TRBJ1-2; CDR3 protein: AILRGGAYGYT
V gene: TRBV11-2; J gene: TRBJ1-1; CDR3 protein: ATNLAGHTEAF
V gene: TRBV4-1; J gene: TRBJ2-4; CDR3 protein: ASSQDWDLDSGDLHQY
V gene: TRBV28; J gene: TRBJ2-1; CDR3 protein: ASSFGSPAINEQF
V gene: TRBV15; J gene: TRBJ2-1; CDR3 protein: ATAGVLNEQF
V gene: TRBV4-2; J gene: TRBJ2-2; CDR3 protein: ASSRGLAANTGELF
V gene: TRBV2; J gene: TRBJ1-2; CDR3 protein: ASSADRYGYT
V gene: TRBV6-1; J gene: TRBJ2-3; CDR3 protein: ATTQGATDTQY
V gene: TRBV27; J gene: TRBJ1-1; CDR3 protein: ASSLWGQGAKNTEAF
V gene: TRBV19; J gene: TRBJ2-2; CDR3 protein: ASSISSAGGPGELF
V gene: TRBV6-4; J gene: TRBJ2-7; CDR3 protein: ASSASGQGYEQY
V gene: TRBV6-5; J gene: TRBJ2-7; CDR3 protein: ASSYSFAADEQY
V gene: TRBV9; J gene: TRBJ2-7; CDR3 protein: ASSVGQGRSYEQY
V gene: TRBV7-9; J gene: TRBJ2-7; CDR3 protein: ASSYSRDSLSYEQY
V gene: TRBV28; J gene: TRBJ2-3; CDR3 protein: ASSPAGAGTDTQY
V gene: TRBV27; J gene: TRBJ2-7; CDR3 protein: ASSYRASYEQY
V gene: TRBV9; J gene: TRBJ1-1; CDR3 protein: ASSIGQGNTEAF
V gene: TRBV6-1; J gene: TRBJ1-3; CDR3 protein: ASSQSSGNTIY
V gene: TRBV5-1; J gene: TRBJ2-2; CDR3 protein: ASSLETGTTGELF
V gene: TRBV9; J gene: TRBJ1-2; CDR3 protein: ASSVEQNYGYT
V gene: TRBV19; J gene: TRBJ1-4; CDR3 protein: ASSTQQGKGEKLF
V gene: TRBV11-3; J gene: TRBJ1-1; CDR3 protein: ASSPTGGTEAF
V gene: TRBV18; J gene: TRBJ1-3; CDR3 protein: ASSPPGGNRHTIY
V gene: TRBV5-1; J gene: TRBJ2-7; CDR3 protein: ASSSGQGGPYEQY
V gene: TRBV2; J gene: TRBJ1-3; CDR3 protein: ASSRGTGNTIY
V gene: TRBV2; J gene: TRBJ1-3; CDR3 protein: ASIGGQGNTIY
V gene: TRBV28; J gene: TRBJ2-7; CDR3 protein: ASSLMLKRGSYEQY
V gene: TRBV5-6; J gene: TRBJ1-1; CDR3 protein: ASSLGGGTEAF
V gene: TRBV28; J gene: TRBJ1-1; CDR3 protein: ASSSSSSSGPEAF
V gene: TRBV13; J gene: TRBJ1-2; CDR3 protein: ASSLALSQGKYGYT
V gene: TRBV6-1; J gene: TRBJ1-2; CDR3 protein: ASSPDRGAYGYT
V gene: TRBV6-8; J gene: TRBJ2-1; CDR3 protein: ASSPGQGSNEQF
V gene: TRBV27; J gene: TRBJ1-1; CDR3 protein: ASSFWAGGLMF
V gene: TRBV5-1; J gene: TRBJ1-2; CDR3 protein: ASSLGVPAEGYT
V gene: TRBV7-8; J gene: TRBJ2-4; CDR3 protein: ASSPRGRGNIQY